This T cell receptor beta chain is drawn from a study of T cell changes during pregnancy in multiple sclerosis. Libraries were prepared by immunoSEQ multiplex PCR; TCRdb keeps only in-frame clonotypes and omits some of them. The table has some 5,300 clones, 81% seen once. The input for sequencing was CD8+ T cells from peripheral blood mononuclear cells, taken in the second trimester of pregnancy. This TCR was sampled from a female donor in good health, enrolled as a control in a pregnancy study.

The CDR3 protein is CASSLGTLSITEAFF. CDR3 bases: TGTGCCAGCAGTTTAGGCACCCTTTCCATAACTGAAGCTTTCTTT. This chain uses TRBV27 with TRBJ1-1; D uncertain. The V gene lost 2 bases and the J gene lost 5 bases, with 15 bases spanning the gap. CDR3 length equals 15 residues. Germline lookup yields CDR1 MNHEY and CDR2 SMNVEV (reference sequence).